The 11 T cell receptor beta chains given below trace back to one sample, sequenced in a study of OX40 agonist ivuxolimab in advanced cancers. Libraries were built with the immunoSEQ multiplex PCR assay. Held by TCRdb, this immuneACCESS table contains in-frame sequences only and omits some clones. Under half of the omission traces to an unresolved V gene where checked; the cause of the rest is unknown. For this sample there are 70,000 to 85,000 clones; around 83% appear just once. Around 0.94% of the sample is held by the ten biggest clonotypes. The sequences come from CD4+ or CD8+ T cells sorted from blood, collected in a trial of the OX40 agonist ivuxolimab. The receptors here all came from an adult with an advanced solid tumor such as melanoma, head and neck, liver or kidney cancer.

V and J are TRBV10-1 and TRBJ2-5; maybe TRBD1 (6 bases). Between the trimmed V and J ends, which lost 6 bases and 4 bases, there was a span of 12 bases. The germline V gene encodes CDR1 WNHNN and CDR2 SYGVQD (reference sequence). This CDR3 region has 13 residues. CDR3 sequence (DNA): TGCGCCAGCAGCGGACAGAACTCAGAGACCCAGTACTTC. Residues: CASSGQNSETQYF.

The chain couples TRBV2 to TRBJ2-4; no clear D. The V gene's germline CDR1 is SNHLY and CDR2 FYNNEI. The length of the CDR3 is 15 residues. With 8 bases removed from V and 0 bases from J, the gap between germline ends came to 14 bases. Written as DNA, the CDR3 is TGTGCCAGCCACCCCGATGCTCTAGCCAAAAACATTCAGTACTTC. It encodes CASHPDALAKNIQYF.

V is TRBV19 and J is TRBJ2-5, with D hard to call. This CDR3 contains 13 residues. Per germline, CDR1 LNHDA and CDR2 SQIVND (reference sequence). Trimming removed 0 bases at V and 9 bases at J, with 11 bases between. For the CDR3, the DNA is TGTGCCAGTAGTATAGACCCCTCCCAAGCCCAGTACTTC. Translation: CASSIDPSQAQYF.

The rearrangement joins TRBV19 to TRBJ2-6, with D tentatively TRBD2 (5 bases). Germline V gene lookup returns CDR1 LNHDA and CDR2 SQIVND (reference sequence). V was cut by 3 bases and J by 3 bases, with 9 bases left in between. This CDR3 has 15 residues. The CDR3 loop is CASSIEGGGANVLTF. The CDR3 region has the DNA TGTGCCAGTAGTATCGAAGGAGGTGGGGCCAACGTCCTGACTTTC. The full variable domain, with the rest looked up from reference TRBV19 and TRBJ2-6, is DGGITQSPKYLFRKEGQNVTLSCEQNLNHDAMYWYRQDPGQGLRLIYYSQIVNDFQKGDIAEGYSVSREKKESFPLTVTSAQKNPTAFYLCASSIEGGGANVLTFGAGSRLTVL.

The chain employs TRBV19 and TRBJ1-2, with D maybe TRBD1 (6 bases). V was shortened by 6 bases and J by 4 bases, with 9 bases between the two germline ends. Germline assignment: CDR1 LNHDA and CDR2 SQIVND (reference sequence). The CDR3 contains 12 residues. The CDR3 is CASRQGGYGYTF. Here the CDR3 DNA reads TGTGCCAGTAGACAGGGCGGCTATGGCTACACCTTC.

The chain employs TRBV9 and TRBJ1-1; the D gene is possibly TRBD1 (5 bases). The V end lost 4 bases, the J end lost 2 bases, and 12 bases lay between the germline ends. Germline V CDR1 and CDR2: SGDLS, YYNGEE. CDR3 length: 14 amino acids. The CDR3 here is CASSPGPGNTEAFF. The CDR3 DNA follows: TGTGCCAGCAGCCCAGGGCCGGGCAACACTGAAGCTTTCTTT.

The V gene is TRBV5-4, the J gene TRBJ2-2; possible D gene TRBD2, 6 bases. Trimming stripped 0 bases from V and 4 bases from J, with 7 bases between. The CDR3 covers 14 residues. Germline-derived CDR1 and CDR2 are SGHNT and YYREEE (reference sequence). The CDR3 is CASSLGLVTGELFF. The CDR3, as DNA: TGTGCCAGCAGCTTGGGACTAGTCACCGGGGAGCTGTTTTTT.

This clone has a single count. The chain combines TRBV19 with TRBJ1-2, with TRBD1 as a possible D gene (6 bases). The CDR3 spans 15 residues. Trimming took 4 bases from V and 0 from J, leaving 12 bases between them. From germline, CDR1 is LNHDA and CDR2 SQIVND (reference sequence). The DNA for the CDR3 is TGTGCCAGTAGTACAGACAGGCCGACTAACTATGGCTACACCTTC. Its translation: CASSTDRPTNYGYTF. The entire variable domain, with the rest obtained from reference TRBV19 and TRBJ1-2, is as follows: DGGITQSPKYLFRKEGQNVTLSCEQNLNHDAMYWYRQDPGQGLRLIYYSQIVNDFQKGDIAEGYSVSREKKESFPLTVTSAQKNPTAFYLCASSTDRPTNYGYTFGSGTRLTVV.

The V gene is TRBV6-1, the J gene TRBJ2-3, with 16 bases fitting TRBD2. The ends lost 6 bases at V and 0 bases at J; junction bases unmatched: 12. Germline values: CDR1 MNHNS, CDR2 SASEGT. There are 20 residues in the CDR3. The CDR3 spells CASRETGTSGRAASTDTQYF. The CDR3 DNA follows: TGTGCCAGCAGGGAAACCGGGACTAGCGGGAGGGCCGCTAGCACAGATACGCAGTATTTT.

The chain joins TRBV7-6 to TRBJ2-1; D remains ambiguous. Germline assignment: CDR1 SGHVS and CDR2 FNYEAQ. The length of the CDR3 is 15 residues. Trimming cost V 1 base and J 1 base, with 8 bases left between them. Here the CDR3 reads CASSLDGGSYNEQFF. Here the CDR3 DNA reads TGTGCCAGCAGCTTAGACGGTGGGTCCTACAATGAGCAGTTCTTC.

This clone was counted a few times. The rearrangement uses TRBV2 and TRBJ1-1; perhaps TRBD1 as D (6 bases). This CDR3 is built from 13 residues. Germline V lookup: CDR1 SNHLY, CDR2 FYNNEI. V lost 9 bases to trimming and J lost 3 bases, with 14 bases between them. The CDR3 DNA follows: TGTGCCAGAGCGACAGGAAGCGACACTGAAGCTTTCTTT. It specifies CARATGSDTEAFF.